Listed here is a single T cell receptor (beta chain). PCR used 60 Vbeta primers and 13 Jbeta primers. Sequencing used immunoSEQ multiplex PCR; TCRdb keeps in-frame clones, though not all of them. The sample lists approximately 120,000 clones, 75% to 90% seen once, with 8.9% in the top ten. The sample is drawn from a study of cytomegalovirus exposure and HLA in healthy donors. CDR1 MNHEY and CDR2 SMNVEV come from the germline V gene (reference sequence). Trimming took off 6 bases at V and 2 bases at J, with 4 bases between the two ends. CDR3 length: 12 amino acids. The sequenced material came from PBMCs. This sequence joins TRBV27 and TRBJ2-2, with no clear D. This clonotype was sampled from a man under 40 in good health and CMV-seropositive. DNA for the CDR3: TGTGCCAGCAGCCTTAACACCGGGGAGCTGTTTTTT. Its protein product is CASSLNTGELFF.